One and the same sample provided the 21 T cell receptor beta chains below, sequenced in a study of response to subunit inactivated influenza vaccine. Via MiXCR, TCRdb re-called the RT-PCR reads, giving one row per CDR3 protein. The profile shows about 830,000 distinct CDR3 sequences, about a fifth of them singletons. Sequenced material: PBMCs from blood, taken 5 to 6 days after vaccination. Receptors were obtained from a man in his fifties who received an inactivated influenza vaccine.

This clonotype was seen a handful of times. The CDR3 nucleotides are TGTGCCACCAGTGGTGCCGAGGGAATCCAAGAGACCCAGTACTTC. This gives the protein CATSGAEGIQETQYF. The rearrangement uses TRBV24-1 and TRBJ2-5, with a tentative D call TRBD2 (5 bases). The germline V gene encodes CDR1 KGHDR and CDR2 SFDVKD. The CDR3 extends over 15 amino acids. The V gene lost 5 bases and the J gene lost 1 base, with 13 bases spanning the gap.

In DNA form, the CDR3 reads TGCAGCGTTGTTCTAGCGGGGGACGGGGACGAGCAGTACTTC. Translated: CSVVLAGDGDEQYF. The chain carries TRBV29-1 and TRBJ2-7; 10 bases agree with TRBD2. The CDR3 covers 14 residues. V shed 4 bases, J shed 5 bases, and the junction held 8 bases outside the gene matches. Germline CDR1 is SQVTM and CDR2 is ANQGSEA.

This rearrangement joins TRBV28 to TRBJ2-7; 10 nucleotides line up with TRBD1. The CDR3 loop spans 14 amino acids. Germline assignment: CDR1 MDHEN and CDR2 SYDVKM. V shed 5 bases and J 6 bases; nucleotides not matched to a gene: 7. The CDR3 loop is CASSPGQGSGEQYF. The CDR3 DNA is TGTGCCAGCAGTCCGGGACAGGGGAGTGGCGAGCAGTACTTC.

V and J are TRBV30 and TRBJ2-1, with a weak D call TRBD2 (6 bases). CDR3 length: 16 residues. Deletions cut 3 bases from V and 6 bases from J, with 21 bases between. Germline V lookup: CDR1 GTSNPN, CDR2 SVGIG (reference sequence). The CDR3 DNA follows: TGTGCCTGGAGCGCAGACTCGGGAGAGCGCGTCAATGAGCAGTTCTTC. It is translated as CAWSADSGERVNEQFF.

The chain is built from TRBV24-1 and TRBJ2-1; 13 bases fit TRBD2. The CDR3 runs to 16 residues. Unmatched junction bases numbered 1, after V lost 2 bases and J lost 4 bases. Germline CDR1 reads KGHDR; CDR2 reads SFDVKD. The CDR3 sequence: CATSDWTSGRYNEQFF. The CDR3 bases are TGTGCCACCAGTGATTGGACTAGCGGGAGATACAATGAGCAGTTCTTC.

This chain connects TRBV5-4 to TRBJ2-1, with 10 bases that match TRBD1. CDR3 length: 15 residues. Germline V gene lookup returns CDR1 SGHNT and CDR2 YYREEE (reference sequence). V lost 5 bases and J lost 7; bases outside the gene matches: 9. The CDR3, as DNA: TGTGCCAGCAGGGGGACAGGGGCAATTAGGAATGAGCAGTTCTTC. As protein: CASRGTGAIRNEQFF.

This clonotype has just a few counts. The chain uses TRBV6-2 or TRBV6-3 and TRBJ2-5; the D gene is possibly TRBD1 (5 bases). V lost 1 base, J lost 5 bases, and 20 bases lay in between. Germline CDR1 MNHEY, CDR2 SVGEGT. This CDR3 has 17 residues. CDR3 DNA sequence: TGTGCCAGCAGTTACTACGGACGGGCGAATAGGGGTGAGACCCAGTACTTC. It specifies CASSYYGRANRGETQYF.

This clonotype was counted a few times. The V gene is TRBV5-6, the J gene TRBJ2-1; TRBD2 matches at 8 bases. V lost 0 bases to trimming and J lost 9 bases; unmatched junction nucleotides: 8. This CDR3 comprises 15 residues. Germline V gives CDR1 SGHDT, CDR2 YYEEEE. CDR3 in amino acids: CASSLVAGGLFEQFF. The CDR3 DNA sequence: TGTGCCAGCAGCTTGGTCGCGGGGGGCTTGTTTGAGCAGTTCTTC.

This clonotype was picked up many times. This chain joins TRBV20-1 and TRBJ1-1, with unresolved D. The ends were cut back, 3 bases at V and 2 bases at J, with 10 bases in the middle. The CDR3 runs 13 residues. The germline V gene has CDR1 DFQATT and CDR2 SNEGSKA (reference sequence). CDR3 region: CSARITANTEAFF. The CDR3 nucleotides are TGCAGTGCTAGGATAACAGCTAACACTGAAGCTTTCTTT.

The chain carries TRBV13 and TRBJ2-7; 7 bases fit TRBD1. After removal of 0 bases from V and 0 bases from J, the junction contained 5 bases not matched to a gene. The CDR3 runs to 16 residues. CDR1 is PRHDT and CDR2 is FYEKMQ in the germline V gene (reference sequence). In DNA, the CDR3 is TGTGCCAGCAGCTTAGGCCCCAGGGGGAGCTCCTACGAGCAGTACTTC. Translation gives CASSLGPRGSSYEQYF.

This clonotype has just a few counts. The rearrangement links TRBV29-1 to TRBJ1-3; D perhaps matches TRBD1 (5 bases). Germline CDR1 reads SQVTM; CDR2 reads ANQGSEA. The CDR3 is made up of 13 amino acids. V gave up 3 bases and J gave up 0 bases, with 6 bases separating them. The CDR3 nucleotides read TGCAGCGTTGAGACAGCCTCTGGAAACACCATATATTTT. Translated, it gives CSVETASGNTIYF.

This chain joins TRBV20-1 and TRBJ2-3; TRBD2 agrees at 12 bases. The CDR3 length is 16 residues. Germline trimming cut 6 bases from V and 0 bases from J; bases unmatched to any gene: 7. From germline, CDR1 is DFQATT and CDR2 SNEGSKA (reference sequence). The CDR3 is CSAPSGTSGSTDTQYF. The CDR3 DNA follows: TGCAGTGCCCCATCCGGGACTAGCGGGAGCACAGATACGCAGTATTTT.

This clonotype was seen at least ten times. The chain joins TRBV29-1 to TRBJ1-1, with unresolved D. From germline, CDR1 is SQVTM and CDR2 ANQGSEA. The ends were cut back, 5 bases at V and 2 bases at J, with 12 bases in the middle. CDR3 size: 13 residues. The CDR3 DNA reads TGCAGCGTTCGCCGGGATCCTAACACTGAAGCTTTCTTT. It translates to CSVRRDPNTEAFF.

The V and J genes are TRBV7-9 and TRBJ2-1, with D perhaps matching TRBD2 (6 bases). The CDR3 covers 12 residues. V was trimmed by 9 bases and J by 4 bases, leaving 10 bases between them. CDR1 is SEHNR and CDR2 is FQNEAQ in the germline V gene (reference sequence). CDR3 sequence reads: CAREEGYNEQFF. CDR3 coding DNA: TGTGCCAGGGAGGAGGGATACAATGAGCAGTTCTTC. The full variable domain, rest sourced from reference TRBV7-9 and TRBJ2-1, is DTGVSQNPRHKITKRGQNVTFRCDPISEHNRLYWYRQTLGQGPEFLTYFQNEAQLEKSRLLSDRFSAERPKGSFSTLEIQRTEQGDSAMYLCAREEGYNEQFFGPGTRLTVL.

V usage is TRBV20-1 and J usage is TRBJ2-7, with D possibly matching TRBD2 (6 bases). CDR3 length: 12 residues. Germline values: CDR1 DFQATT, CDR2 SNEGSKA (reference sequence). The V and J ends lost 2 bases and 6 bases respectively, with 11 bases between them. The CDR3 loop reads CSARRPTSEQYF. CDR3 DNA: TGCAGTGCTAGACGTCCGACTAGCGAGCAGTACTTC.

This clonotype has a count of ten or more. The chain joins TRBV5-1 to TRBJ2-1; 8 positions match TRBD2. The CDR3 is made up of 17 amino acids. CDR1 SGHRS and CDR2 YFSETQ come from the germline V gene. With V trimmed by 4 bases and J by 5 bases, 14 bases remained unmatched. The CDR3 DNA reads TGCGCCAGCAGCGGGGGGCCAGCGGGAGTGGTGAACAATGAGCAGTTCTTC. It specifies CASSGGPAGVVNNEQFF.

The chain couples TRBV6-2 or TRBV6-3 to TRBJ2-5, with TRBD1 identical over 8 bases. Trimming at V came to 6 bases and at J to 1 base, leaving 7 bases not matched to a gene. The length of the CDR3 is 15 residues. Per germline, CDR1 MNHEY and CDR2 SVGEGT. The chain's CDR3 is CASRMDRDVQETQYF. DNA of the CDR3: TGTGCCAGCAGGATGGACAGGGACGTCCAAGAGACCCAGTACTTC.

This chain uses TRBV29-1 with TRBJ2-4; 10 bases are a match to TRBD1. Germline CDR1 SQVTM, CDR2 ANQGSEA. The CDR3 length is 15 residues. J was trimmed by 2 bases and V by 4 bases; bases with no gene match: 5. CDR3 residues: CSVAGGQGTKNIQYF. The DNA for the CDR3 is TGCAGCGTTGCCGGGGGACAGGGGACCAAAAACATTCAGTACTTC.

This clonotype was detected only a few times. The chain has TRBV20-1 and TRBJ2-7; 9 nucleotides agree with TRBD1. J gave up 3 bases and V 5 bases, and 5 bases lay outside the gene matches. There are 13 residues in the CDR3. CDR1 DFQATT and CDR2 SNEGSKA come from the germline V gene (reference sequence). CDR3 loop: CSAVPGQGYEQYF. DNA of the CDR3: TGCAGTGCTGTACCGGGACAGGGCTACGAGCAGTACTTC.

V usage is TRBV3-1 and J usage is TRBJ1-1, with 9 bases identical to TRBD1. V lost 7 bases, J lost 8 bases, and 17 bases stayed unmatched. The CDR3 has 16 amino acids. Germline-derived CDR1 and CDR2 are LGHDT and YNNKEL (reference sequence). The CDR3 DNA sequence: TGTGCCAGCACCGTTCCCTCGGGACAGGGAGTCGCGGAAGCTTTCTTT. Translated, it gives CASTVPSGQGVAEAFF.

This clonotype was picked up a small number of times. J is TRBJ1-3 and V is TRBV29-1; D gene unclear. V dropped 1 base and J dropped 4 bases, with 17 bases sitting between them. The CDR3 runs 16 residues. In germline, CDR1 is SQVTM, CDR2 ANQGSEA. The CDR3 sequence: CSVEAGSRLVGNTIYF. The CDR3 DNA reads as TGCAGCGTTGAAGCTGGCAGCCGCCTGGTCGGAAACACCATATATTTT. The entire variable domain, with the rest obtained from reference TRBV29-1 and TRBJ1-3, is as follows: SAVISQKPSRDICQRGTSLTIQCQVDSQVTMMFWYRQQPGQSLTLIATANQGSEATYESGFVIDKFPISRPNLTFSTLTVSNMSPEDSSIYLCSVEAGSRLVGNTIYFGEGSWLTVV.